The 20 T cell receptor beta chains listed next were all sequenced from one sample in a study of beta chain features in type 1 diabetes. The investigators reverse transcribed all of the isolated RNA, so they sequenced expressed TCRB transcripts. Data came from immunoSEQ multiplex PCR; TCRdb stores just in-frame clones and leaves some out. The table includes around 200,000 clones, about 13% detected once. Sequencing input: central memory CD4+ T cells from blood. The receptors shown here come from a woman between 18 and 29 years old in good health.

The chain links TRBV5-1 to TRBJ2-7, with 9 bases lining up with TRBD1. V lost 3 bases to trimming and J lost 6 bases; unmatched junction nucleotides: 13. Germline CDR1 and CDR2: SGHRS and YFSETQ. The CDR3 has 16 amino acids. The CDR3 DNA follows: TGCGCCAGCAGCTCCCAGCTGGGACAGGGTCTAAGCGAGCAGTACTTC. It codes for CASSSQLGQGLSEQYF.

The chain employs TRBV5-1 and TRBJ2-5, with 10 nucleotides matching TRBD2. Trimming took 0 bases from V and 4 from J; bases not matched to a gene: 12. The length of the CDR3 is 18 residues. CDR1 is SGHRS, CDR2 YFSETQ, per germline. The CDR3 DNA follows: TGCGCCAGCAGCTTGGGGATAATACCTAGCGGGAGTATAGAGACCCAGTACTTC. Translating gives CASSLGIIPSGSIETQYF.

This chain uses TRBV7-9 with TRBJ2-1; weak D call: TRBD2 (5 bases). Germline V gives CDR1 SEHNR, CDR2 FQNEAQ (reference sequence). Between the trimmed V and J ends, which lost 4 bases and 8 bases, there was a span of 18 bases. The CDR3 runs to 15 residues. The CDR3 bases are TGTGCCAGCAGCTCGGTATCGGGATTTACGGATGAGCAGTTCTTC. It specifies CASSSVSGFTDEQFF.

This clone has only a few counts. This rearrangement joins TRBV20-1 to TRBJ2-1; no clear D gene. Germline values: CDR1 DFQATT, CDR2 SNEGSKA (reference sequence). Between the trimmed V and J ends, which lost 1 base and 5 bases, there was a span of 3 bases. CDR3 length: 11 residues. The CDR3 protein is CSARGDNEQFF. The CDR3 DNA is TGCAGTGCTAGAGGCGACAATGAGCAGTTCTTC.

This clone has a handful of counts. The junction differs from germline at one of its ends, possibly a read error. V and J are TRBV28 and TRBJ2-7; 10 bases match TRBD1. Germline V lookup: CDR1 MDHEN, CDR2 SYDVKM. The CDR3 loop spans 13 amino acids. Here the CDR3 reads CASSPTRRTGGDF. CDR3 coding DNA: TGTGCCAGCAGTCCCACCCGCCGGACAGGGGGGGACTTC.

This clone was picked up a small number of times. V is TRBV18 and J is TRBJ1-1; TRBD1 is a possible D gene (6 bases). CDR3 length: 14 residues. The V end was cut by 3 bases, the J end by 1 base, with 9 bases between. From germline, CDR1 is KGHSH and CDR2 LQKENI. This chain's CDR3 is CASSPGQRNTEAFF. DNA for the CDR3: TGTGCCAGCTCACCCGGACAGCGGAACACTGAAGCTTTCTTT.

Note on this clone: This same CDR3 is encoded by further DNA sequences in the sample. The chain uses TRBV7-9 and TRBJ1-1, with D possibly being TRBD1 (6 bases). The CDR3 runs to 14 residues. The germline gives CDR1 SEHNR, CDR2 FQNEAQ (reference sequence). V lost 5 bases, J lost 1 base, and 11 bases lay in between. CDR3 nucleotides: TGTGCCAGCAGCCTACAGGGAGCGAACACTGAAGCTTTCTTT. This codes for CASSLQGANTEAFF.

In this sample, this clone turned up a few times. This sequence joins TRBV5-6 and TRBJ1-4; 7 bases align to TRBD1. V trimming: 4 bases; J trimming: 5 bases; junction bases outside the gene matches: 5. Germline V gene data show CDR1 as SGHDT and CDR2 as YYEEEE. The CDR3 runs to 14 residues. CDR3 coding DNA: TGTGCCAGCAGCCGGGACAGACGAAATGAAAAACTGTTTTTT. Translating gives CASSRDRRNEKLFF.

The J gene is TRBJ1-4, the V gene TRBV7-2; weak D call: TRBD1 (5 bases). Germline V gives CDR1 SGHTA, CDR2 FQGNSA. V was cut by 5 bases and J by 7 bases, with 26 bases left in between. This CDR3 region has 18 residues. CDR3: CASSGVGGSLLDREKLFF. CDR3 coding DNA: TGTGCCAGCAGCGGAGTGGGGGGTTCGTTATTAGATCGTGAAAAACTGTTTTTT.

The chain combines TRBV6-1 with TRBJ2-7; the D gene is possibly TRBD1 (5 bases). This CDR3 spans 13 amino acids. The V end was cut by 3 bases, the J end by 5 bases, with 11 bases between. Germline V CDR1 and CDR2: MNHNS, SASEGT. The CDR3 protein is CASSEAGYHEQYF. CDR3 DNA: TGTGCCAGCAGTGAGGCAGGGTATCACGAGCAGTACTTC.

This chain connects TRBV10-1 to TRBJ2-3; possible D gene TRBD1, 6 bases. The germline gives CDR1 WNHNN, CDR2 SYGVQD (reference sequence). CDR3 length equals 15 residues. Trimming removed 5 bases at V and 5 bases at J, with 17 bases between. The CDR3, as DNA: TGCGCCAGCAGTCCCGACAGGTCGGGGAGAGATACGCAGTATTTT. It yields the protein CASSPDRSGRDTQYF.

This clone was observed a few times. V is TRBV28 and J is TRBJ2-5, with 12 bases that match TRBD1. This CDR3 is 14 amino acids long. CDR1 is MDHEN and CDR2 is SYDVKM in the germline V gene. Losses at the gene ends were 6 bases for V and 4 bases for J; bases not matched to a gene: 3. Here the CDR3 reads CASRRDRGPETQYF. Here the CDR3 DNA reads TGTGCCAGCAGGAGGGACAGGGGGCCAGAGACCCAGTACTTC.

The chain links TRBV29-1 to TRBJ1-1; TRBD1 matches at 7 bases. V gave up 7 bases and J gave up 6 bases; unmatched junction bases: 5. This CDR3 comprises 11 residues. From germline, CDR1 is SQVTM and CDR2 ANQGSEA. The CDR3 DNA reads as TGCAGCGGTAGGCAGGGGGCTGAAGCTTTCTTT. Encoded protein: CSGRQGAEAFF.

The CDR3 here is CASSPSFRDTQYF. The CDR3, as DNA: TGTGCCAGCAGCCCTAGTTTCAGAGATACGCAGTATTTT. The chain couples TRBV27 to TRBJ2-3; D is unclear. This CDR3 region has 13 residues. Trimming took off 6 bases at V and 5 bases at J, with 12 bases between the two ends. Germline CDR1 reads MNHEY; CDR2 reads SMNVEV (reference sequence).

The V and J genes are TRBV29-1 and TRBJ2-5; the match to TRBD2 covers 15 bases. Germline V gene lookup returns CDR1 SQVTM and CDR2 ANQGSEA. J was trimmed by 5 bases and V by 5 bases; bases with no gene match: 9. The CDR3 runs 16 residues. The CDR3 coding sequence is TGCAGCGTTTACGGACTAGCGGGAGGGCTAAGGGAGACCCAGTACTTC. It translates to CSVYGLAGGLRETQYF.

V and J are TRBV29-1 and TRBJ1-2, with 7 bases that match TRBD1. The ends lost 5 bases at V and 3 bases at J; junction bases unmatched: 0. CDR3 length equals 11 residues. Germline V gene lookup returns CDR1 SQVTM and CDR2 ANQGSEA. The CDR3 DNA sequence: TGCAGCGTTACAGGGGACTATGGCTACACCTTC. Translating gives CSVTGDYGYTF. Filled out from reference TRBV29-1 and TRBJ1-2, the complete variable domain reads SAVISQKPSRDICQRGTSLTIQCQVDSQVTMMFWYRQQPGQSLTLIATANQGSEATYESGFVIDKFPISRPNLTFSTLTVSNMSPEDSSIYLCSVTGDYGYTFGSGTRLTVV.

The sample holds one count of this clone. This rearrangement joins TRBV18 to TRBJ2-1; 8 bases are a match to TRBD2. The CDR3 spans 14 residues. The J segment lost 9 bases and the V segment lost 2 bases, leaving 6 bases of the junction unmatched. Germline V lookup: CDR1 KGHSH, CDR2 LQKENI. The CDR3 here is CASSPGGGTGEQFF. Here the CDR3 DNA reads TGTGCCAGCTCACCAGGCGGGGGGACGGGTGAGCAGTTCTTC.

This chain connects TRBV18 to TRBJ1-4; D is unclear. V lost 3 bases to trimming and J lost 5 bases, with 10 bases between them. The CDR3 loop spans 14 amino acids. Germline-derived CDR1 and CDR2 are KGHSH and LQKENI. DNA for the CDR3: TGTGCCAGCTCACCGTTGGGGAGGAATGAAAAACTGTTTTTT. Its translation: CASSPLGRNEKLFF. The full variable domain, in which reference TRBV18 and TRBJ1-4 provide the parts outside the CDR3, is NAGVMQNPRHLVRRRGQEARLRCSPMKGHSHVYWYRQLPEEGLKFMVYLQKENIIDESGMPKERFSAEFPKEGPSILRIQQVVRGDSAAYFCASSPLGRNEKLFFGSGTQLSVL.

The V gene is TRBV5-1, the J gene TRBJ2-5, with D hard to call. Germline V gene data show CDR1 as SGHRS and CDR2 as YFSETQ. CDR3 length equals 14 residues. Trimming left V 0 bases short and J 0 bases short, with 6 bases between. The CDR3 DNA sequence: TGCGCCAGCAGCTTGGGCGGCAACCAAGAGACCCAGTACTTC. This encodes CASSLGGNQETQYF.

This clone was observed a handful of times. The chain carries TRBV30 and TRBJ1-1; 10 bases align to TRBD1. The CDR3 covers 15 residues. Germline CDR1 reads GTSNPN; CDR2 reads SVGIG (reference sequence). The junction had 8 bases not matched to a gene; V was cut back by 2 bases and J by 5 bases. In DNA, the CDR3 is TGTGCCTGGAGTCCCCGGACAGGGGGTTGGACTGAAGCTTTCTTT. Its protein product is CAWSPRTGGWTEAFF.